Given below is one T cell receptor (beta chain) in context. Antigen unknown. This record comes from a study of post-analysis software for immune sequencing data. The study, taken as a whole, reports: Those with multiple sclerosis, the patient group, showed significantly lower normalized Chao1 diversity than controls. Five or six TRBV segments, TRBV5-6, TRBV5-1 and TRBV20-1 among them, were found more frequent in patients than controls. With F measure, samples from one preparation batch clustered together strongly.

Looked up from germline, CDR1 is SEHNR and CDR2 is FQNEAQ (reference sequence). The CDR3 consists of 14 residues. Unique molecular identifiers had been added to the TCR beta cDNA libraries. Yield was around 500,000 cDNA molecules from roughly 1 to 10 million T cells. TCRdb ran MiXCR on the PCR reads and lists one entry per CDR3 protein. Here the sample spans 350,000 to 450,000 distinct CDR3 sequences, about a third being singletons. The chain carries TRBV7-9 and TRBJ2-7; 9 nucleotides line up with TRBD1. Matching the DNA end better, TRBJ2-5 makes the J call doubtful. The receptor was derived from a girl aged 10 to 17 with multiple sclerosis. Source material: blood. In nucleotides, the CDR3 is TGTGCCAGCAGCTATACAGGGGGCCGGGAGACCCAGTACTTC. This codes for CASSYTGGRETQYF.